The T cell receptor beta chain under discussion was sequenced for a study of T cells after yellow fever vaccination. Study-wide results and caveats: A minor fraction of clonotypes spanned both CD4 and CD8 compartments.

TCRdb called the 5' RACE reads again in MiXCR, with one record for every CDR3 protein. This sample has roughly 160,000 distinct CDR3 sequences, with approximately 10% found just once. This clonotype was seen a handful of times. No antigen is known for it. Sample: CD8+ T cells sorted from PBMCs, taken 45 days after the yellow fever booster vaccination. The TCR sequence derives from a man aged 18 to 35 who received the YFV17D yellow fever vaccine.

Written as DNA, the CDR3 is TGTGCCAGCAGCTTAGAGGACAGGGGCTTTGCCAAAAACATTCAGTACTTC. Translation gives CASSLEDRGFAKNIQYF. The rearrangement joins TRBV7-7 to TRBJ2-4, with 9 nucleotides matching TRBD1. V lost 1 base, J lost 1 base, and 5 bases stayed unmatched. CDR3 length: 17 amino acids. Germline values: CDR1 SSHAT, CDR2 FNYEAQ (reference sequence).